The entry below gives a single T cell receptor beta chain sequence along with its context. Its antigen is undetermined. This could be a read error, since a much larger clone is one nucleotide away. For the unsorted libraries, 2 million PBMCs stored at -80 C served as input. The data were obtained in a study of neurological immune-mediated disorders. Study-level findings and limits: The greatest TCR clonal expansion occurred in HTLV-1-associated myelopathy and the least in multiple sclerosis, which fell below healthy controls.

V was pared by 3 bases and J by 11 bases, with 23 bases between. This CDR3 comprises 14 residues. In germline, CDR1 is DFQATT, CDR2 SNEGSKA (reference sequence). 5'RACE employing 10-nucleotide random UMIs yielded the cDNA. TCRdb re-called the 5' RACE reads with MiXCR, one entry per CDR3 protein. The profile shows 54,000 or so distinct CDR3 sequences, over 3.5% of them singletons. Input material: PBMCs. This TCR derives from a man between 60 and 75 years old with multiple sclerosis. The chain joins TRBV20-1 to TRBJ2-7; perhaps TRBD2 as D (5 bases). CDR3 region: CSASLPTLKGEKYF. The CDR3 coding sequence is TGCAGTGCTAGCCTCCCTACCCTCAAGGGAGAGAAGTACTTC.